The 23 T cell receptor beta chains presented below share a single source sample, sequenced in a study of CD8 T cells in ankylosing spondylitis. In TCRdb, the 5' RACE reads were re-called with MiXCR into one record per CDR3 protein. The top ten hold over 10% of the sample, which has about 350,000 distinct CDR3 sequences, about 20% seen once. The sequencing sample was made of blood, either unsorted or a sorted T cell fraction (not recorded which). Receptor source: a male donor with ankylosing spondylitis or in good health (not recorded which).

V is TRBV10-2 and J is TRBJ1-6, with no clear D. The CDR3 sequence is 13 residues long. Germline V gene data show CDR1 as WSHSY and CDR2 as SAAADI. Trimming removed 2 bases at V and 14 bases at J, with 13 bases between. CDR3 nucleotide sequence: TGCGCCAGCAGTGAGGACGAGGTGGGATCCCTCCACTTT. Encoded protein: CASSEDEVGSLHF.

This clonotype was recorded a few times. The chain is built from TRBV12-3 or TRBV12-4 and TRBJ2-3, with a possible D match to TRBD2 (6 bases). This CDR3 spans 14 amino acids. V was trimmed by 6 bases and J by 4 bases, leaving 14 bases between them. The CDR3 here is CASRPGPGADTQYF. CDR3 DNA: TGTGCCAGCAGACCGGGGCCGGGGGCAGATACGCAGTATTTT.

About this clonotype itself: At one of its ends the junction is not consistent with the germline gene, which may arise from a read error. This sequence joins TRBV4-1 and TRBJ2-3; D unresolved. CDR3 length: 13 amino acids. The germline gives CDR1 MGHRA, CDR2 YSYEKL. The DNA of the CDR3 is TGCGCCAGCAGCCAAATATTCACAAATACGCAGTATTTT. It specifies CASSQIFTNTQYF.

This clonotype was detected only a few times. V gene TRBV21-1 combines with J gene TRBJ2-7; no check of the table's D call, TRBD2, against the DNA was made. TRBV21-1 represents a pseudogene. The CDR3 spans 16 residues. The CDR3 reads CASSKVRARTTYEQYF. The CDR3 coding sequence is TGTGCCAGCAGCAAAGTAAGGGCCAGGACAACCTACGAGCAGTACTTC.

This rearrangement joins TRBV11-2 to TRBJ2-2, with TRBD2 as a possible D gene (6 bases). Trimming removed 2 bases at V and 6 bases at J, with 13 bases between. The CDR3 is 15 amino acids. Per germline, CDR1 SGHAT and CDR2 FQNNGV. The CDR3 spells CASSLSVSGAGELFF. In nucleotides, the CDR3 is TGTGCCAGCAGCTTATCGGTATCGGGGGCCGGGGAGCTGTTTTTT. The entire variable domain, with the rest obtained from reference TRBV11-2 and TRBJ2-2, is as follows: EAGVAQSPRYKIIEKRQSVAFWCNPISGHATLYWYQQILGQGPKLLIQFQNNGVVDDSQLPKDRFSAERLKGVDSTLKIQPAKLEDSAVYLCASSLSVSGAGELFFGEGSRLTVL.

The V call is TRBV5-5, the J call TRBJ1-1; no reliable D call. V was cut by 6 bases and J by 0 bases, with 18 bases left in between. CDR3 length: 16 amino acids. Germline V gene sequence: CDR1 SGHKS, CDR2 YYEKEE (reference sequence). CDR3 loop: CASNPSPGSMNTEAFF. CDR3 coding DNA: TGTGCCAGCAACCCCTCACCCGGGTCCATGAACACTGAAGCTTTCTTT.

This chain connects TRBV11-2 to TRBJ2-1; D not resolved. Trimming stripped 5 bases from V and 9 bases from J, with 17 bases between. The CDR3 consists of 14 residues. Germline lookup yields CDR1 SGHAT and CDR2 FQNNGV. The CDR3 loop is CASSPPDWDGEQFF. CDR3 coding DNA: TGTGCCAGCAGCCCCCCTGATTGGGATGGTGAGCAGTTCTTC.

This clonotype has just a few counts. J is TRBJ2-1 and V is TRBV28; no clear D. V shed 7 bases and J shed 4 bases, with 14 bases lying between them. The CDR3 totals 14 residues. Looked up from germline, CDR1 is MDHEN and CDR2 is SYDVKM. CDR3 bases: TGTGCCAGCACAGTAGGCCACATATACAATGAGCAGTTCTTC. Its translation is CASTVGHIYNEQFF. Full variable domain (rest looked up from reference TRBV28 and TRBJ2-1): DVKVTQSSRYLVKRTGEKVFLECVQDMDHENMFWYRQDPGLGLRLIYFSYDVKMKEKGDIPEGYSVSREKKERFSLILESASTNQTSMYLCASTVGHIYNEQFFGPGTRLTVL.

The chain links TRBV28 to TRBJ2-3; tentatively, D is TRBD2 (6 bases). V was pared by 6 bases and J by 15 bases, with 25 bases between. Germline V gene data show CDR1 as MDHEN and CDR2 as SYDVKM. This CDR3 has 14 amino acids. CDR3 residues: CASSYPRGSPPEYF. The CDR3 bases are TGTGCCAGCAGCTACCCTCGGGGGTCCCCCCCGGAATATTTT.

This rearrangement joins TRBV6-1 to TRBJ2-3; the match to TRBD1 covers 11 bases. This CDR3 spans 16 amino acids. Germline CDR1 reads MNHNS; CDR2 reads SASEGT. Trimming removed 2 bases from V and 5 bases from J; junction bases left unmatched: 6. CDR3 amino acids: CASSEFRTGGEDTQYF. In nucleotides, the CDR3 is TGTGCCAGCAGTGAATTTCGGACAGGGGGCGAAGATACGCAGTATTTT.

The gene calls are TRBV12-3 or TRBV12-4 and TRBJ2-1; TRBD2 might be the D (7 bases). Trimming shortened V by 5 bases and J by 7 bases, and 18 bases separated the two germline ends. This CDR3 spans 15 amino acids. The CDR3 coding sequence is TGTGCCAGCAGTGTACAGGGAGGGGTGGGTAATGAGCAGTTCTTC. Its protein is CASSVQGGVGNEQFF.

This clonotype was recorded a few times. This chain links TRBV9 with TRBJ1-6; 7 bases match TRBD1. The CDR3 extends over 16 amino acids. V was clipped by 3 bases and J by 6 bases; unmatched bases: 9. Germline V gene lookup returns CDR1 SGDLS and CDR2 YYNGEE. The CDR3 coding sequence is TGTGCCAGCAGCGGGACCCCGGGACAGCCTAATTCACCCCTCCACTTT. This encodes CASSGTPGQPNSPLHF.

The CDR3, as DNA: TGTGCCAGCAGTTTATCGAGGGGGTTAGGTCCCGAGCAGTACTTC. Protein product: CASSLSRGLGPEQYF. This chain links TRBV27 with TRBJ2-7; tentatively, D is TRBD1 (6 bases). CDR3 size: 15 residues. V was cut by 0 bases and J by 6 bases, with 15 bases left in between. Germline values: CDR1 MNHEY, CDR2 SMNVEV (reference sequence).

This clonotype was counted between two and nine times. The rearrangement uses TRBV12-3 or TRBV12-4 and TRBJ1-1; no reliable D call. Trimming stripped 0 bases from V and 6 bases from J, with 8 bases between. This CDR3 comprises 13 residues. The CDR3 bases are TGTGCCAGCAGTTTAGCGGTCGGGGCTGAAGCTTTCTTT. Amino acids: CASSLAVGAEAFF.

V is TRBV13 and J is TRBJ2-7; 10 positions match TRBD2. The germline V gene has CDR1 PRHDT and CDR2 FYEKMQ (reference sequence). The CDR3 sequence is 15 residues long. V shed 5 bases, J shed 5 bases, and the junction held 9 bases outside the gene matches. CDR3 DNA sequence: TGTGCCAGCAGCCTTCGGACTAGCGGAGCGGACGAGCAGTACTTC. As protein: CASSLRTSGADEQYF. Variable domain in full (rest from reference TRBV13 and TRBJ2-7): AAGVIQSPRHLIKEKRETATLKCYPIPRHDTVYWYQQGPGQDPQFLISFYEKMQSDKGSIPDRFSAQQFSDYHSELNMSSLELGDSALYFCASSLRTSGADEQYFGPGTRLTVT.

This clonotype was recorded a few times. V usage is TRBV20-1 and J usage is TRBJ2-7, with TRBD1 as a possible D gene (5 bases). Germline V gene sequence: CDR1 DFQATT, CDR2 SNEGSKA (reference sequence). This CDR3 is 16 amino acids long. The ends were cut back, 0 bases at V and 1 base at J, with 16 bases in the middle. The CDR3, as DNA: TGCAGTGCTAGAGATGGGGCGACAGCCGTATCCTACGAGCAGTACTTC. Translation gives CSARDGATAVSYEQYF.

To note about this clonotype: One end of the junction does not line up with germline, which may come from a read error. CDR3 loop: CASRDGYPYDQYF. The CDR3 nucleotides read TGTGCCAGCAGGGACGGGTACCCCTACGACCAGTACTTC. V is TRBV6-6 and J is TRBJ2-7; D is ambiguous. This CDR3 spans 13 amino acids. Germline CDR1 reads MNHNY; CDR2 reads SVGAGI (reference sequence).

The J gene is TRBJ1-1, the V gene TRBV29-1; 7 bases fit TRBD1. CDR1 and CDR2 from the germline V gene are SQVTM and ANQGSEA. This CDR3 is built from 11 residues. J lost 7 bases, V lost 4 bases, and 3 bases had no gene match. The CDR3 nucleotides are TGCAGCGTTGCCGGGGACAGTGAAGCTTTCTTT. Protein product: CSVAGDSEAFF.

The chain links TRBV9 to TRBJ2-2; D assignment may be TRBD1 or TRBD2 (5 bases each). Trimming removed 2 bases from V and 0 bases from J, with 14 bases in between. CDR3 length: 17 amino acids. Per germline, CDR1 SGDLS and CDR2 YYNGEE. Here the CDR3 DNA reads TGTGCCAGCAGCGTGGTGCGAGAGGGGACGAACACCGGGGAGCTGTTTTTT. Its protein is CASSVVREGTNTGELFF.

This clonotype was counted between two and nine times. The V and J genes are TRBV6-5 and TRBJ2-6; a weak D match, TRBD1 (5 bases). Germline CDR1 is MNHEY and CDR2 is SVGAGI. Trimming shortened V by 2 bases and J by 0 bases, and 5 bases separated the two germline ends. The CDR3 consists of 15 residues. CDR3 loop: CASSYQGSGANVLTF. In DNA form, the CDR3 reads TGTGCCAGCAGTTACCAGGGCTCTGGGGCCAACGTCCTGACTTTC.

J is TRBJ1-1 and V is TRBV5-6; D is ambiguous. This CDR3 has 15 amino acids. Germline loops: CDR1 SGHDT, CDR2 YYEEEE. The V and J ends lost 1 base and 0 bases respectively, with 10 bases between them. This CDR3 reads CASSLYTKMNTEAFF. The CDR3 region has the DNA TGTGCCAGCAGCTTGTATACCAAAATGAACACTGAAGCTTTCTTT.

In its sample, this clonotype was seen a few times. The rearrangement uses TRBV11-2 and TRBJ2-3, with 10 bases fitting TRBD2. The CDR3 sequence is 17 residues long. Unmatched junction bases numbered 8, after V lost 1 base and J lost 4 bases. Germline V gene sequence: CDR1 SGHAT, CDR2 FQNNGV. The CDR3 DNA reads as TGTGCCAGCAGCTTAGTAGGGCTAGCGGGGGTTTCAGATACGCAGTATTTT. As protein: CASSLVGLAGVSDTQYF.

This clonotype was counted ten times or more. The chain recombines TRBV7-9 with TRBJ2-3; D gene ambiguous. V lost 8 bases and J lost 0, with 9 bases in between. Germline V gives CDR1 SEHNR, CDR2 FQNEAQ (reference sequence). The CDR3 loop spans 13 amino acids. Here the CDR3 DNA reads TGTGCCAGCCGGACCTCTAGCACAGATACGCAGTATTTT. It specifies CASRTSSTDTQYF.